Many counts were recorded for the clone carrying this TCR beta chain. Its antigen is unknown. These data belong to a study of human T cells and chemical hapten exposure. The CDR3 spans 13 residues. V lost 4 bases and J 7 bases, leaving 8 bases between the germline ends. In germline, CDR1 is LGHNA, CDR2 YSLEER. From the RACE reads, TCRdb called clonotypes with MiXCR, one entry per CDR3 protein. The table shows some 250,000 distinct CDR3 sequences, with 7.5% to 9% occurring only once. Indicated time point: pre-sensitization, week 0. Treatment meaning: therapeutic diphenylcyclopropenone sensitization with weekly scalp DPC. Study-wide results and caveats: Unchanged with DPC sensitization were TCRs above 1 in 1000 frequency.

This rearrangement joins TRBV4-3 to TRBJ1-6, with D uncertain. Material: whole blood, obtained in connection with sensitization to the hapten diphenylcyclopropenone (DPC). The clonotype comes from a man in his late teens or twenties with alopecia areata. Some clones in this sample may be carry-over from other donors' samples. The DNA for the CDR3 is TGCGCCAGCAGCCCATCAATCAATTCACCCCTCCACTTT. The encoded protein is CASSPSINSPLHF.